The 4 T cell receptor beta chains below come from one sample, sequenced in a study of CD8+CD57+ T cells in acquired aplastic anemia. It was genomic DNA that served as the template for profiling TCR beta VDJ and CDR3. In TCRdb, the reads were re-called with MiXCR into one record per CDR3 protein. The sample holds about 150,000 distinct CDR3 sequences, approximately 44% seen once. Only patients with CD8+CD57+ cell expansion on flow cytometry were chosen for sequencing. The sequenced material came from sorted CD4+, CD8+, or CD8+CD57+ T cells (not recorded which) from PBMCs. The receptors come from a human donor with aplastic anemia.

This chain links TRBV10-3 with TRBJ2-7; 8 bases line up with TRBD1. V lost 6 bases and J lost 4; bases outside the gene matches: 5. The CDR3 totals 13 residues. Germline-derived CDR1 and CDR2 are ENHRY and SYGVKD. For the CDR3, the DNA is TGTGCCATCAGCGGACAGGGTCAGTACGAGCAGTACGTC. Residues: CAISGQGQYEQYV.

This clonotype appeared many times. The rearrangement joins TRBV6-1 to TRBJ1-5; D might be TRBD1 (6 bases). The germline V and J ends were trimmed by 6 bases and 10 bases, with 13 bases remaining between them. This CDR3 comprises 12 residues. In germline, CDR1 is MNHNS, CDR2 SASEGT. The CDR3 nucleotides read TGTGCCAGCAGGCCGCAGGGGAGCCCCCAGCATTTT. This gives the protein CASRPQGSPQHF.

This clonotype was counted a few times. V gene TRBV29-1 combines with J gene TRBJ1-2; no firm D call. V lost 0 bases, J lost 2 bases, and 10 bases lay in between. CDR1 SQVTM and CDR2 ANQGSEA come from the germline V gene. This CDR3 has 14 residues. As DNA, the CDR3 is TGCAGCGTTGAAGAGGGTATCGTCAACTATGGCTACACCTTC. It is translated as CSVEEGIVNYGYTF.

The chain uses TRBV20-1 and TRBJ1-1; a weak D match, TRBD1 (6 bases). Germline values: CDR1 DFQATT, CDR2 SNEGSKA (reference sequence). There are 15 residues in the CDR3. The V gene lost 5 bases and the J gene lost 4 bases, with 20 bases spanning the gap. The DNA for the CDR3 is TGCAGTGCTGCTGGGGCCCAGGGGAGGGGCACTGAAGCTTTCTTT. Translated, it gives CSAAGAQGRGTEAFF.